These 24 T cell receptor beta chains were all obtained from the same sample, sequenced in a study of early T cells in non-severe SARS-CoV-2 infection. A single record per CDR3 protein comes from TCRdb applying MiXCR to the 5' RACE reads. Of about 110,000 distinct CDR3 sequences in the sample, over 10% were seen once. The material sequenced was whole blood, taken at baseline. These receptors all stem from an adult who was a healthcare worker with PCR-confirmed SARS-CoV-2 infection or an uninfected control (not recorded which).

The V and J genes are TRBV28 and TRBJ1-5; D remains ambiguous. The CDR3 is 12 amino acids. Germline lookup yields CDR1 MDHEN and CDR2 SYDVKM. V lost 3 bases and J lost 7, with 7 bases in between. The CDR3 region is CASSFSGQPQHF. The CDR3 nucleotides are TGTGCCAGCAGTTTTTCTGGCCAGCCCCAGCATTTT. The entire variable domain, with the rest obtained from reference TRBV28 and TRBJ1-5, is as follows: DVKVTQSSRYLVKRTGEKVFLECVQDMDHENMFWYRQDPGLGLRLIYFSYDVKMKEKGDIPEGYSVSREKKERFSLILESASTNQTSMYLCASSFSGQPQHFGDGTRLSIL.

This clonotype showed up just a few times. The rearrangement links TRBV7-9 to TRBJ1-6, with 11 bases fitting TRBD1. CDR1 is SEHNR and CDR2 is FQNEAQ in the germline V gene (reference sequence). Unmatched junction bases numbered 4, after V lost 5 bases and J lost 10 bases. This CDR3 contains 14 residues. The CDR3 spells CASSQGQGESPLHF. CDR3 sequence (DNA): TGTGCCAGCAGCCAGGGACAGGGGGAATCACCCCTCCACTTT. The full variable domain, rest sourced from reference TRBV7-9 and TRBJ1-6, is DTGVSQNPRHKITKRGQNVTFRCDPISEHNRLYWYRQTLGQGPEFLTYFQNEAQLEKSRLLSDRFSAERPKGSFSTLEIQRTEQGDSAMYLCASSQGQGESPLHFGNGTRLTVT.

The chain has TRBV5-8 and TRBJ2-7, with TRBD1 matching over 9 bases. Germline V gene data show CDR1 as SGHTS and CDR2 as YDEGEE. V shed 1 base and J 3 bases; nucleotides not matched to a gene: 5. There are 15 residues in the CDR3. The CDR3 loop reads CASSLPGQGFYEQYF. CDR3 in DNA: TGTGCCAGCAGCTTGCCGGGACAGGGCTTCTACGAGCAGTACTTC. The full variable domain, in which reference TRBV5-8 and TRBJ2-7 provide the parts outside the CDR3, is EAGVTQSPTHLIKTRGQQATLRCSPISGHTSVYWYQQALGLGLQFLLWYDEGEERNRGNFPPRFSGRQFPNYSSELNVNALELEDSALYLCASSLPGQGFYEQYFGPGTRLTVT.

There are a few counts of this clonotype. V and J are TRBV24-1 and TRBJ1-2; D gene unclear. Trimming took 4 bases from V and 4 from J, leaving 6 bases between them. The CDR3 has 12 amino acids. Germline CDR1 is KGHDR and CDR2 is SFDVKD. The CDR3 protein is CATSESGYGYTF. The DNA for the CDR3 is TGTGCCACCAGTGAATCAGGCTATGGCTACACCTTC.

The chain is built from TRBV5-4 and TRBJ2-3; a possible D gene is TRBD2 (6 bases). The V end lost 0 bases, the J end lost 6 bases, and 11 bases lay between the germline ends. Germline CDR1 SGHNT, CDR2 YYREEE (reference sequence). The CDR3 has 14 amino acids. The CDR3 sequence is CASSLALLADTQYF. CDR3 DNA: TGTGCCAGCAGCTTGGCCCTCCTAGCGGATACGCAGTATTTT. Based on the CDR3 plus reference TRBV5-4 and TRBJ2-3, the full variable domain is ETGVTQSPTHLIKTRGQQVTLRCSSQSGHNTVSWYQQALGQGPQFIFQYYREEENGRGNFPPRFSGLQFPNYSSELNVNALELDDSALYLCASSLALLADTQYFGPGTRLTVL.

This clonotype was picked up many times. The V and J genes are TRBV6-5 and TRBJ2-1; D unclear. The CDR3 loop spans 15 amino acids. Germline-derived CDR1 and CDR2 are MNHEY and SVGAGI. V lost 6 bases to trimming and J lost 0 bases, with 12 bases between them. DNA for the CDR3: TGTGCCAGCAGGATACACCCCAGCTCCTACAATGAGCAGTTCTTC. This translates into CASRIHPSSYNEQFF.

This clonotype has just a few counts. The chain couples TRBV29-1 to TRBJ2-1; TRBD2 agrees at 8 bases. V lost 1 base to trimming and J lost 2 bases; unmatched junction nucleotides: 4. This CDR3 is 15 amino acids long. Germline V gene lookup returns CDR1 SQVTM and CDR2 ANQGSEA. The CDR3 DNA follows: TGCAGCGTTGAAGTCCTCGGGGGGGCCTACAATGAGCAGTTCTTC. Its protein is CSVEVLGGAYNEQFF.

This clonotype appeared many times. It is unclear where the CDR3 begins or ends on the DNA, so no DNA is shown, and the CDR3 is as TCRdb lists it. The V gene is TRBV7-9, the J gene TRBJ2-2. The CDR3 spans 12 amino acids, including both terminal residues. Germline-derived CDR1 and CDR2 are SEHNR and FQNEAQ (reference sequence). The CDR3 reads CASSFGAGELFF.

This clonotype was recorded at least ten times. J is TRBJ2-7 and V is TRBV29-1; TRBD2 aligns across 7 bases. The CDR3 covers 16 residues. Germline V gene data show CDR1 as SQVTM and CDR2 as ANQGSEA. Losses at the gene ends were 6 bases for V and 5 bases for J; bases not matched to a gene: 19. The CDR3 sequence is CSVKIYGGGRPDEQYF. The CDR3 DNA sequence: TGCAGCGTCAAAATATATGGGGGGGGACGTCCGGACGAGCAGTACTTC.

In this sample, this clonotype is medium-sized. V is TRBV7-3 and J is TRBJ2-1; D not certain. V was pared by 6 bases and J by 6 bases, with 9 bases between. The CDR3 covers 12 residues. The germline V gene has CDR1 SGHTA and CDR2 FQGTGA. The chain's CDR3 is CASSPTGNEQFF. The CDR3 DNA reads TGTGCCAGCAGTCCGACTGGCAATGAGCAGTTCTTC.

This clonotype was picked up a small number of times. V gene TRBV29-1 combines with J gene TRBJ1-2; 7 bases agree with TRBD1. This CDR3 comprises 14 residues. V gave up 4 bases and J gave up 3 bases; unmatched junction bases: 8. Germline CDR1 SQVTM, CDR2 ANQGSEA. The CDR3: CSVAGRGRDYGYTF. In DNA form, the CDR3 reads TGCAGCGTTGCGGGTAGGGGGCGAGACTATGGCTACACCTTC.

CDR3 loop: CASSYQGHDLTDTQYF. The CDR3 DNA reads TGTGCCAGCAGCTACCAGGGACACGACCTCACAGATACGCAGTATTTT. This rearrangement joins TRBV7-8 to TRBJ2-3, with D tentatively TRBD1 (6 bases). V was cut by 4 bases and J by 2 bases, with 16 bases left in between. CDR1 is SGHVS and CDR2 is FQNEAQ in the germline V gene. The CDR3 has 16 residues.

This chain uses TRBV28 with TRBJ2-2; D is unresolved. Germline CDR1 reads MDHEN; CDR2 reads SYDVKM. The CDR3 is made up of 11 amino acids. V was pared by 11 bases and J by 6 bases, with 10 bases between. CDR3 region: CAVDRPGELFF. The CDR3, as DNA: TGTGCCGTTGATCGTCCCGGGGAGCTGTTTTTT.

The V and J genes are TRBV7-8 and TRBJ2-1; D possibly corresponds to TRBD2 (5 bases). The V end lost 0 bases, the J end lost 4 bases, and 16 bases lay between the germline ends. The germline gives CDR1 SGHVS, CDR2 FQNEAQ. The CDR3 consists of 17 residues. In DNA form, the CDR3 reads TGTGCCAGCAGCTTAGCGCAAGTACTAGTATCTTACAATGAGCAGTTCTTC. Translated, it gives CASSLAQVLVSYNEQFF.

This clonotype occurred many times. This rearrangement joins TRBV11-1 to TRBJ2-3; 10 bases match TRBD2. The J segment lost 3 bases and the V segment lost 4 bases, leaving 7 bases of the junction unmatched. This CDR3 spans 16 amino acids. Germline CDR1 and CDR2: SGHAT and FQDESV (reference sequence). The CDR3 coding sequence is TGTGCCAGCAGCTCCCCTAGCGGGGGAGGTACAGATACGCAGTATTTT. Its protein is CASSSPSGGGTDTQYF.

The V gene is TRBV20-1, the J gene TRBJ2-3, with D tentatively TRBD1 (6 bases). Germline-derived CDR1 and CDR2 are DFQATT and SNEGSKA (reference sequence). Between the trimmed V and J ends, which lost 0 bases and 4 bases, there was a span of 17 bases. The CDR3 is 16 residues long. Here the CDR3 DNA reads TGCAGTGCTAGAGACCTGCCACCCCCAGGGGCAGATACGCAGTATTTT. It yields the protein CSARDLPPPGADTQYF.

This clonotype was picked up a small number of times. The V call is TRBV2, the J call TRBJ2-1, with D possibly matching TRBD1 (6 bases). Trimming took 5 bases from V and 8 from J, leaving 16 bases between them. Germline CDR1 and CDR2: SNHLY and FYNNEI. The CDR3 consists of 14 residues. As DNA, the CDR3 is TGTGCCAGCAGTCCAGGGGCAATACAATATGAGCAGTTCTTC. Amino acid sequence: CASSPGAIQYEQFF.

J is TRBJ2-7 and V is TRBV28; 10 bases map to TRBD2. This CDR3 spans 14 amino acids. V lost 4 bases to trimming and J lost 4 bases; unmatched junction nucleotides: 4. Germline V gene data show CDR1 as MDHEN and CDR2 as SYDVKM. In nucleotides, the CDR3 is TGTGCCAGCAGTTCTAGCGGGAGCGATTACGAGCAGTACTTC. It codes for CASSSSGSDYEQYF. The complete variable domain, with remaining parts taken from reference TRBV28 and TRBJ2-7, reads DVKVTQSSRYLVKRTGEKVFLECVQDMDHENMFWYRQDPGLGLRLIYFSYDVKMKEKGDIPEGYSVSREKKERFSLILESASTNQTSMYLCASSSSGSDYEQYFGPGTRLTVT.

This chain joins TRBV29-1 and TRBJ2-7, with TRBD1 matching 9 bases. The V and J ends lost 4 bases and 5 bases, in that order; junction bases with no gene match: 0. CDR3 length: 11 amino acids. The germline gives CDR1 SQVTM, CDR2 ANQGSEA. The CDR3 protein is CSVGDRDEQYF. The CDR3 DNA is TGCAGCGTTGGGGACAGGGACGAGCAGTACTTC.

This rearrangement joins TRBV5-1 to TRBJ2-3; 9 bases map to TRBD1. The CDR3 is 15 amino acids. Germline assignment: CDR1 SGHRS and CDR2 YFSETQ. With V trimmed by 2 bases and J by 5 bases, 6 bases remained unmatched. For the CDR3, the DNA is TGCGCCAGCAGCTTAAGGACAGGGGTCGGAGATACGCAGTATTTT. This gives the protein CASSLRTGVGDTQYF.

In this sample, this clonotype turned up a few times. This chain uses TRBV6-5 with TRBJ1-3, with TRBD1 matching over 7 bases. CDR3 length: 13 amino acids. The V and J ends lost 11 bases and 0 bases, in that order; junction bases with no gene match: 4. Germline V lookup: CDR1 MNHEY, CDR2 SVGAGI. CDR3 nucleotide sequence: TGTGCCGTTGGGGACAGCTCTGGAAACACCATATATTTT. Residues: CAVGDSSGNTIYF.

At least ten counts were recorded for this clonotype. The chain has TRBV12-3 or TRBV12-4 and TRBJ1-5; D is ambiguous. The germline V and J ends were trimmed by 5 bases and 5 bases, with 7 bases remaining between them. The CDR3 consists of 12 residues. The CDR3 bases are TGTGCCAGCAGTCTGGGTTATCAGCCCCAGCATTTT. This codes for CASSLGYQPQHF.

This clonotype occurred a few times. The chain has TRBV5-1 and TRBJ2-4; 7 bases match TRBD1. The CDR3 spans 16 residues. V dropped 0 bases and J dropped 4; count of bases not matched to a gene: 7. Germline loops: CDR1 SGHRS, CDR2 YFSETQ. DNA of the CDR3: TGCGCCAGCAGCTTGGGACGGACAGGATCGAAAAACATTCAGTACTTC. Amino acids: CASSLGRTGSKNIQYF.

The chain links TRBV7-9 to TRBJ2-5; no definite D call. V gave up 10 bases and J gave up 5 bases, with 17 bases separating them. CDR3 length: 13 amino acids. Germline CDR1 SEHNR, CDR2 FQNEAQ (reference sequence). The CDR3 region is CAILRLGPETQYF. Here the CDR3 DNA reads TGTGCCATTTTAAGACTTGGTCCCGAGACCCAGTACTTC.